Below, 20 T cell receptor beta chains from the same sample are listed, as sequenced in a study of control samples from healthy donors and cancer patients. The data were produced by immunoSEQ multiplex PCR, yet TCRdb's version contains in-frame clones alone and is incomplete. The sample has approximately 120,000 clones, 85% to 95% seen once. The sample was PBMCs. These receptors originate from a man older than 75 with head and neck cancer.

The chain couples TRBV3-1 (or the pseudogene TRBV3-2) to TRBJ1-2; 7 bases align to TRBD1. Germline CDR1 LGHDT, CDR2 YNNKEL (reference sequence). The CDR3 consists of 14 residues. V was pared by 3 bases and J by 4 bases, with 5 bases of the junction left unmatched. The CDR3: CASSQGQFVYGYTF. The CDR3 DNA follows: TGTGCCAGCAGCCAGGGACAGTTCGTCTATGGCTACACCTTC.

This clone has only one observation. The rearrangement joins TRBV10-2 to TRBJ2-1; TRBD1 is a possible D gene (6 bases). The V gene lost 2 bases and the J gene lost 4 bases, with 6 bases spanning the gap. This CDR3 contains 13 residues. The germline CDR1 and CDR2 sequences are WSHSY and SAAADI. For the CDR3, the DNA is TGCGCCAGCAGTGAGACAGGGTACAATGAGCAGTTCTTC. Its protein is CASSETGYNEQFF.

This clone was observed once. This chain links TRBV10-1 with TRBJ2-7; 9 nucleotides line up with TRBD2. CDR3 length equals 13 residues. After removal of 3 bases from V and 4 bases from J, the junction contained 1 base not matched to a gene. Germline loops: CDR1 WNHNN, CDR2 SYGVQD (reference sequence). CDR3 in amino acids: CASSESGRYEQYF. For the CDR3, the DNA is TGCGCCAGCAGTGAAAGCGGGAGGTACGAGCAGTACTTC.

This CDR3 is CASSPGTAYGYTF. The CDR3 DNA reads TGCGCCAGCAGCCCGGGGACAGCCTATGGCTACACCTTC. The V gene is TRBV4-1, the J gene TRBJ1-2; 7 nucleotides line up with TRBD1. V was pared by 4 bases and J by 4 bases, with 3 bases of the junction left unmatched. The CDR3 loop spans 13 amino acids. Germline-derived CDR1 and CDR2 are MGHRA and YSYEKL.

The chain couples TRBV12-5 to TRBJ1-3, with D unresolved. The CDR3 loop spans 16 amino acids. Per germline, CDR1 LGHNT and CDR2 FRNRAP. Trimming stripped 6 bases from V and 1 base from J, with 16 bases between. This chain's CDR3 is CASGWAAAASGNTIYF. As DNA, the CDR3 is TGTGCTAGTGGCTGGGCGGCCGCCGCTTCTGGAAACACCATATATTTT.

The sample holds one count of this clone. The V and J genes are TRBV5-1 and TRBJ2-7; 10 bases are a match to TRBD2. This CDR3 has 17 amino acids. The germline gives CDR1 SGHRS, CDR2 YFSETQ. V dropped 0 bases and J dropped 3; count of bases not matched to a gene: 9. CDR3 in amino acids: CASSLAASGSLVYEQYF. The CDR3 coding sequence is TGCGCCAGCAGCTTGGCAGCTAGCGGGAGCCTAGTCTACGAGCAGTACTTC.

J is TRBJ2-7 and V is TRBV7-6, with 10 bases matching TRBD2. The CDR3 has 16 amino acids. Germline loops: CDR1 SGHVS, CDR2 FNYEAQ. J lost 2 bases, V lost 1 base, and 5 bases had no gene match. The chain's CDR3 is CASSLVLAGSTYEQYF. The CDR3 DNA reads TGTGCCAGCAGCTTAGTACTAGCGGGATCGACCTACGAGCAGTACTTC. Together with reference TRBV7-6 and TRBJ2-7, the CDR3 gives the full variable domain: GAGVSQSPRYKVTKRGQDVALRCDPISGHVSLYWYRQALGQGPEFLTYFNYEAQQDKSGLPNDRFSAERPEGSISTLTIQRTEQRDSAMYRCASSLVLAGSTYEQYFGPGTRLTVT.

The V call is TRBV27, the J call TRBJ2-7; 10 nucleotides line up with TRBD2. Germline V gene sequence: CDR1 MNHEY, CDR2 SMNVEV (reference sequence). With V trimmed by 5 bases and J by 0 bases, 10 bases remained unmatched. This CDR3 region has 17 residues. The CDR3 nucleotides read TGTGCCAGCAGTACCCTCGCTAGCGGGGGACTCTCCTACGAGCAGTACTTC. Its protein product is CASSTLASGGLSYEQYF.

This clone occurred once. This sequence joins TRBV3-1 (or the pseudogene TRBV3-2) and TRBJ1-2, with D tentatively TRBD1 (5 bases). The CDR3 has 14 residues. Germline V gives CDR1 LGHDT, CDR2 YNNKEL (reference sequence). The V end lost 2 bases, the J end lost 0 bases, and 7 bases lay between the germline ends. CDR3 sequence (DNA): TGTGCCAGCAGCCAACAGGGATCTAACTATGGCTACACCTTC. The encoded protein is CASSQQGSNYGYTF.

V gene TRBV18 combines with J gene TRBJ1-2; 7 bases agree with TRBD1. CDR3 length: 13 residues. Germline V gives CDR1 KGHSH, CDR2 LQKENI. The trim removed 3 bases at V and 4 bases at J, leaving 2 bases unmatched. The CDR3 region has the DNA TGTGCCAGCTCACCGGGACAGCGCTATGGCTACACCTTC. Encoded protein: CASSPGQRYGYTF.

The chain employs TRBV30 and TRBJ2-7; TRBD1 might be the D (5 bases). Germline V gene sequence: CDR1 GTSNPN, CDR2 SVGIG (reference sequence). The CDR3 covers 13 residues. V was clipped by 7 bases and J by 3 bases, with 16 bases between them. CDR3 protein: CAFWGSADYEQYF. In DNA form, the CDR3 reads TGTGCCTTCTGGGGCAGCGCTGACTACGAGCAGTACTTC.

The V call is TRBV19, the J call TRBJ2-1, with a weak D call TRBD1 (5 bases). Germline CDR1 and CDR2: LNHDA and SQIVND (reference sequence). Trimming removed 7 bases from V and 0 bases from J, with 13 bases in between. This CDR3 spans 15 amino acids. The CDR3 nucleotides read TGTGCCAGTACCCTCAGGGCAGGCTCCTACAATGAGCAGTTCTTC. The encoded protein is CASTLRAGSYNEQFF.

CDR3 nucleotide sequence: TGTGCCAGCAGCTTACAAATTGCACAGTCCTACGAGCAGTACTTC. This sequence encodes CASSLQIAQSYEQYF. The chain combines TRBV11-2 with TRBJ2-7; D unresolved. Germline V gene sequence: CDR1 SGHAT, CDR2 FQNNGV. The CDR3 runs 15 residues. The ends were cut back, 2 bases at V and 1 base at J, with 12 bases in the middle. Combining the CDR3 with reference TRBV11-2 and TRBJ2-7 gives the whole variable domain EAGVAQSPRYKIIEKRQSVAFWCNPISGHATLYWYQQILGQGPKLLIQFQNNGVVDDSQLPKDRFSAERLKGVDSTLKIQPAKLEDSAVYLCASSLQIAQSYEQYFGPGTRLTVT.

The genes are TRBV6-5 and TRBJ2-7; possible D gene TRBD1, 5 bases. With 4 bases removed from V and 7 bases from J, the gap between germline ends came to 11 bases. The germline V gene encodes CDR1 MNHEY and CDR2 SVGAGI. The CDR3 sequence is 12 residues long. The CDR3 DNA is TGTGCCAGCAGTTTCCAGGGTAATGAGCAGTACTTC. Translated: CASSFQGNEQYF.

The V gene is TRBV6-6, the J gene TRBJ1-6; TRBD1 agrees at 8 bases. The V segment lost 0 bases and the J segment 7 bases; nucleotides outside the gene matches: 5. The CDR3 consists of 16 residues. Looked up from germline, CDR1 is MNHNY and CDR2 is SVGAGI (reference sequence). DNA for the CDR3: TGTGCCAGCAGTTACTCAGACAGGGGATCCAATTCACCCCTCCACTTT. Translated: CASSYSDRGSNSPLHF.

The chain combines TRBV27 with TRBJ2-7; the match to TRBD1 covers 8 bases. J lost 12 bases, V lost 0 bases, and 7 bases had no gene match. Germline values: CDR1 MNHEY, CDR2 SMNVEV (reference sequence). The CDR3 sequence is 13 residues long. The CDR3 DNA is TGTGCCAGCAGTTTATCCAGGGGGCAGGTAGGGTACTTC. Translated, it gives CASSLSRGQVGYF.

CDR3 nucleotides: TGTGCCAGCAGCCAACCGCAGGGTGGGCCCCTCCACTTT. Translating it yields CASSQPQGGPLHF. The V call is TRBV3-1 (or the pseudogene TRBV3-2), the J call TRBJ1-6; possible D gene TRBD1, 5 bases. The germline V gene encodes CDR1 LGHDT and CDR2 YNNKEL (reference sequence). Trimming stripped 2 bases from V and 13 bases from J, with 12 bases between. This CDR3 spans 13 amino acids.

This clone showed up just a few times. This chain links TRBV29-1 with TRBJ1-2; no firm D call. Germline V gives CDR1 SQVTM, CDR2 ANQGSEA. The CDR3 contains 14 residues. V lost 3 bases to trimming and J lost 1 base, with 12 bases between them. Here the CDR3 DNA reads TGCAGCGTTGATTCACCATGGGGTAACTATGGCTACACCTTC. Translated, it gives CSVDSPWGNYGYTF. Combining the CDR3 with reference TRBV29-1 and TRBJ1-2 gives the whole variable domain SAVISQKPSRDICQRGTSLTIQCQVDSQVTMMFWYRQQPGQSLTLIATANQGSEATYESGFVIDKFPISRPNLTFSTLTVSNMSPEDSSIYLCSVDSPWGNYGYTFGSGTRLTVV.

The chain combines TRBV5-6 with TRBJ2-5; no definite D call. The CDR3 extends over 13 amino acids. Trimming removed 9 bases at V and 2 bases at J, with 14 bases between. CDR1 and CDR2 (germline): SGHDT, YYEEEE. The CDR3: CATQRTLQETQYF. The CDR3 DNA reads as TGTGCCACCCAACGGACGCTTCAAGAGACCCAGTACTTC. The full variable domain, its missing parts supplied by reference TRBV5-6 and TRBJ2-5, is DAGVTQSPTHLIKTRGQQVTLRCSPKSGHDTVSWYQQALGQGPQFIFQYYEEEERQRGNFPDRFSGHQFPNYSSELNVNALLLGDSALYLCATQRTLQETQYFGPGTRLLVL.

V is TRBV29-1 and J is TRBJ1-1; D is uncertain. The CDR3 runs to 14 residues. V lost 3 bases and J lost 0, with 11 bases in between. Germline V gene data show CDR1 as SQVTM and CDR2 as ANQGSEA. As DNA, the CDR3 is TGCAGCGTTGACGCCCAGTACATGAACACTGAAGCTTTCTTT. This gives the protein CSVDAQYMNTEAFF.